This TCR gamma chain was sequenced in a study of Vδ1+ human thymocytes. Study-level results: Thymic TRG and TRD repertoires appeared highly polyclonal, with Gaussian CDR3 length distributions. Despite high sort purity, roughly 18% of thymic T cell receptor delta sequences were Vdelta2.

The CDR3 has 17 amino acids. Per the germline V gene, CDR1 is VENAVY and CDR2 is YDSYNSRV. V lost 1 base, J lost 0 bases, and 8 bases stayed unmatched. After alphabeta T cell depletion, CD3+ Vdelta1+ Vdelta2- thymocytes were sorted. Sorted Vdelta1+ thymocytes were about 98% to 99.6% pure. This clone was recorded a few times. Its specificity is unknown. Extracted RNA was reverse transcribed into cDNA. Multiplex PCR used pooled V-gene forward primers and a constant-region reverse primer to amplify CDR3s. TCRdb re-identified clones in the multiplex PCR reads via CATT. Seen here are over 25,000 gamma-chain clones, 20% to 25% observed once, and the top ten hold 1.8%.

The receptor was isolated from a boy under three years old who had congenital heart surgery. The sequencing sample was made of Vdelta1+ gamma-delta thymocytes from the thymus. Specified subset: FACS-sorted CD3+ TCRalphabeta- TCRVdelta1+ TCRVdelta2- thymocytes. The chain couples TRGV8 to TRGJP2. CDR3 sequence (DNA): TGTGCCACCTGGGATAGCCTCGCAAATAGTAGTGATTGGATCAAGACGTTT. Amino acid sequence: CATWDSLANSSDWIKTF.